This T cell receptor beta chain was found in a study of regulatory T cells in long-lasting Graves disease. Across the study: Newly diagnosed Graves' patients had taken antithyroid drugs under 3 months.

Study conclusions and caveats: TRBV28, TRBJ1-2 and TRBJ2-5 emerged as the favored segments in persistent disease.

Worth noting for this clonotype: What it binds is unknown.

For TCR beta, libraries came from iRepertoire HTBI primers and Arm-PCR of CDR3 regions. TCRdb reprocessed the multiplex PCR reads via MiXCR and lists one record per CDR3 protein. This sample has 350,000 to 550,000 distinct CDR3 sequences; about 15% occur once, and the top ten carry approximately 16%. As for time point: newly diagnosed GD, antithyroid drugs for less than 3 months. The TCR library was made from RNA that had been extracted from PBMCs in TRIzol. The CDR3 totals 20 residues. The V segment lost 6 bases and the J segment 3 bases; nucleotides outside the gene matches: 16. Separately, the same data were catalogued under a study of T cells in Graves' hyperthyroidism and ophthalmopathy. As that report states: Also found in blood were most expanded thyroid clonotypes above 0.001.

The rearrangement links TRBV12-3 or TRBV12-4 to TRBJ2-2; 13 nucleotides agree with TRBD2. The source is a woman aged 25 to 45 with Graves disease. The material sequenced was peripheral blood mononuclear cells (PBMCs), taken at new diagnosis, from a patient treated with antithyroid drugs. This CDR3 reads CASSTSPGLAGKEDTGELFF. The CDR3 region has the DNA TGTGCCAGCAGCACATCCCCGGGACTAGCGGGAAAGGAGGACACCGGGGAGCTGTTTTTT.